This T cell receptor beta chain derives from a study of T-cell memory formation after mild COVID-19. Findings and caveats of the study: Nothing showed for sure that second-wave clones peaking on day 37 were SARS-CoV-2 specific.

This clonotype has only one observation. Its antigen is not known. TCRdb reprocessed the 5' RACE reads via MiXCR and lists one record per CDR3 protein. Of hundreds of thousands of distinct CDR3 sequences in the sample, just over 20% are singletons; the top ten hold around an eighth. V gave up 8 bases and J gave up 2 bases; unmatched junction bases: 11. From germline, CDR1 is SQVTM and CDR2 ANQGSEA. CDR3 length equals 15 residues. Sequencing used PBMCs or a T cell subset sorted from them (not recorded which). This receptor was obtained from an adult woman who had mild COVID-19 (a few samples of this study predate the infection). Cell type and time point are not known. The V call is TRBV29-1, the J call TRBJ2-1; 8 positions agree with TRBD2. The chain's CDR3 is CSLSQAGDTYNEQFF. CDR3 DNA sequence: TGCAGCTTGTCACAAGCGGGGGACACCTACAATGAGCAGTTCTTC.